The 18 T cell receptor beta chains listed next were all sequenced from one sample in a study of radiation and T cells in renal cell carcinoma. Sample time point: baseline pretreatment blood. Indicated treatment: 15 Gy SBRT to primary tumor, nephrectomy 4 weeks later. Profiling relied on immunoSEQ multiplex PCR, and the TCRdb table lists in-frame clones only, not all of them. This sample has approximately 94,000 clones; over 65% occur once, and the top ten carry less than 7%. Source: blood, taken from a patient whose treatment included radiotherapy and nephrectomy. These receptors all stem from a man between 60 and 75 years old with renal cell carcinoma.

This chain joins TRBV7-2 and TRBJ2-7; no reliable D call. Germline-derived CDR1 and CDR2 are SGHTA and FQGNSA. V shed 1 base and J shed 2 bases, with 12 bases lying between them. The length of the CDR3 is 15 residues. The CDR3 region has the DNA TGTGCCAGCAGCTTAGTTCCCCAACCAGCCTACGAGCAGTACTTC. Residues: CASSLVPQPAYEQYF.

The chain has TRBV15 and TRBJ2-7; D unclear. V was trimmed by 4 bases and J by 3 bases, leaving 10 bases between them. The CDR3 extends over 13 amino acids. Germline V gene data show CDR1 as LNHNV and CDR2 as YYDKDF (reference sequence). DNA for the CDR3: TGTGCCACCAGCACCGGGTGGGGCTACGAGCAGTACTTC. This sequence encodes CATSTGWGYEQYF.

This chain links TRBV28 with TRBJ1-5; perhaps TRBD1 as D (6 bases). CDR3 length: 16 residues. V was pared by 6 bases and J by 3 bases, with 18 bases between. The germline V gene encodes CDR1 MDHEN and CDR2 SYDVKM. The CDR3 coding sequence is TGTGCCAGCAGCCGGACTCAGGGGAGCTCCAATCAGCCCCAGCATTTT. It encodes CASSRTQGSSNQPQHF. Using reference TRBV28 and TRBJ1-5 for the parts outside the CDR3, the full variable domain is DVKVTQSSRYLVKRTGEKVFLECVQDMDHENMFWYRQDPGLGLRLIYFSYDVKMKEKGDIPEGYSVSREKKERFSLILESASTNQTSMYLCASSRTQGSSNQPQHFGDGTRLSIL.

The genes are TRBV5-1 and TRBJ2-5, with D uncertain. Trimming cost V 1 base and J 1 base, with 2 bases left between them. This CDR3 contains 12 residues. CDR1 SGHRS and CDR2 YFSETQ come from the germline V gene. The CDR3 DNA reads TGCGCCAGCAGCTTGACCCAAGAGACCCAGTACTTC. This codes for CASSLTQETQYF.

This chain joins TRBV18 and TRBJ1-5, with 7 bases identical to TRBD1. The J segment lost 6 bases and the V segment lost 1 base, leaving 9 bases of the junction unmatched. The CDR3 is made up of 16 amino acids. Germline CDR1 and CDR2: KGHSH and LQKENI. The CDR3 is CASSPRDRVEGQPQHF. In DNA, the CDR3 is TGTGCCAGCTCACCACGAGACAGGGTCGAGGGTCAGCCCCAGCATTTT.

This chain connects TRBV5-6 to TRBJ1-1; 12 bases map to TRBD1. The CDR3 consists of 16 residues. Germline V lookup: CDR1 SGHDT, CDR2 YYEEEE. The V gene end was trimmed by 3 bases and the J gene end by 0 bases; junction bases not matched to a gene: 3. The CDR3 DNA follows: TGTGCCAGCAGCTGGGGACAGGGGGCGATGAACACTGAAGCTTTCTTT. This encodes CASSWGQGAMNTEAFF.

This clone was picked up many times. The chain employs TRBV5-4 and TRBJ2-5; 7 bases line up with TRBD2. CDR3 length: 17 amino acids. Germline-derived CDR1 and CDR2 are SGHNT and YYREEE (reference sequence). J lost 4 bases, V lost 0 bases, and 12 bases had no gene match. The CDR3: CASSLGIGRPEAETQYF. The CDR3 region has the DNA TGTGCCAGCAGCTTGGGAATCGGGAGGCCCGAAGCAGAGACCCAGTACTTC.

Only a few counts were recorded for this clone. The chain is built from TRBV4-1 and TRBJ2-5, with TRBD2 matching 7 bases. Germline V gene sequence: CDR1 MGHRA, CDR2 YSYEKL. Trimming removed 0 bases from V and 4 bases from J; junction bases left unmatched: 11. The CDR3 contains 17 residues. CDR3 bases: TGCGCCAGCAGCCAAGATCGGGGGGTACTTTGGGGAGAGACCCAGTACTTC. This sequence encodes CASSQDRGVLWGETQYF.

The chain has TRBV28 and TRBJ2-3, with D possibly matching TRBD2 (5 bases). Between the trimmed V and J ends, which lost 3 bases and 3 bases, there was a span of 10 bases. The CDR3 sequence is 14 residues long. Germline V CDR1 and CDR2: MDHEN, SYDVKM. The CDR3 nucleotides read TGTGCCAGCAGTTTCCTAGCTGGGACAGATACGCAGTATTTT. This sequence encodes CASSFLAGTDTQYF.

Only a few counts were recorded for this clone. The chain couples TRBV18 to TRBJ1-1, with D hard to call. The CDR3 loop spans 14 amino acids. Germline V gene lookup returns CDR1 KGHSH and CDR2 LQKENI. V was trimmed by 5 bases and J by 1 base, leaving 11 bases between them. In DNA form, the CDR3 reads TGTGCCAGCTCATTGGTCGGGGAGAACACTGAAGCTTTCTTT. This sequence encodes CASSLVGENTEAFF. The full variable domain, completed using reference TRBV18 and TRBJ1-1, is NAGVMQNPRHLVRRRGQEARLRCSPMKGHSHVYWYRQLPEEGLKFMVYLQKENIIDESGMPKERFSAEFPKEGPSILRIQQVVRGDSAAYFCASSLVGENTEAFFGQGTRLTVV.

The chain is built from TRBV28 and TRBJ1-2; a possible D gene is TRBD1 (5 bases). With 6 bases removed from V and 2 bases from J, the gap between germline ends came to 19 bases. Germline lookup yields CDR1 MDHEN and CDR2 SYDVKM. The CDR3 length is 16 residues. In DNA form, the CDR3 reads TGTGCCAGCAGCGCGCCGCGGACACCGCTAAACTATGGCTACACCTTC. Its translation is CASSAPRTPLNYGYTF.

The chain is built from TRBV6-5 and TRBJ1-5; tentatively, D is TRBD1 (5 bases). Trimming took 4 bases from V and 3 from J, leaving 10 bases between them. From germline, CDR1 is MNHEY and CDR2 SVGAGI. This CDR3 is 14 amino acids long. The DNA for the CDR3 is TGTGCCAGCAGTTCGGGACGGTCCAATCAGCCCCAGCATTTT. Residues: CASSSGRSNQPQHF.

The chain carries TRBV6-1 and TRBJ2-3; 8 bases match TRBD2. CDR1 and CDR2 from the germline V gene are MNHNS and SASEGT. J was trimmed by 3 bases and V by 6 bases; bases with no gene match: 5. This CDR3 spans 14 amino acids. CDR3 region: CASSKAGVTDTQYF. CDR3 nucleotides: TGTGCCAGCAGCAAAGCGGGAGTGACAGATACGCAGTATTTT.

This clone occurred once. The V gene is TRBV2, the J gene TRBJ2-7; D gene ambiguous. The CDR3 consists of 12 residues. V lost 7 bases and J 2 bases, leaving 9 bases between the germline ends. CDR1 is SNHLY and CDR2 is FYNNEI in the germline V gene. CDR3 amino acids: CASTLLPYEQYF. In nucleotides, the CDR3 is TGTGCCAGCACCCTGCTGCCCTACGAGCAGTACTTC. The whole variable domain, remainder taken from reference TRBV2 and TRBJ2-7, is EPEVTQTPSHQVTQMGQEVILRCVPISNHLYFYWYRQILGQKVEFLVSFYNNEISEKSEIFDDQFSVERPDGSNFTLKIRSTKLEDSAMYFCASTLLPYEQYFGPGTRLTVT.

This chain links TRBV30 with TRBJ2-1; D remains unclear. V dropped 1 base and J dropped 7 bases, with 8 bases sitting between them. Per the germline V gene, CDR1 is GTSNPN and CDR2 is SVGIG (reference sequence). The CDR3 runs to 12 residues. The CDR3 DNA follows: TGTGCCTGGAGTGCGGATGGGAATGAGCAGTTCTTC. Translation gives CAWSADGNEQFF.

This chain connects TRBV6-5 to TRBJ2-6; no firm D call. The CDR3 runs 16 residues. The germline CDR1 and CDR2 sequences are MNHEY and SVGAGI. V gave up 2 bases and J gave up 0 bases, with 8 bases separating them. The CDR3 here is CASSYGSYSGANVLTF. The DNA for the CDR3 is TGTGCCAGCAGTTACGGCTCTTACTCTGGGGCCAACGTCCTGACTTTC.

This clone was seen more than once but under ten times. CDR3 amino acids: CASSQDWASGRKDTQYF. The CDR3 coding sequence is TGCGCCAGCAGCCAAGATTGGGCTAGCGGGAGGAAAGATACGCAGTATTTT. The chain is built from TRBV4-3 and TRBJ2-3; 11 nucleotides match TRBD2. Trimming took 0 bases from V and 5 from J; bases not matched to a gene: 7. Germline V gene sequence: CDR1 LGHNA, CDR2 YSLEER. The CDR3 extends over 17 amino acids.

The CDR3 DNA sequence: TGTGCCAGCAGCCCCCCGACTAGGGGCACAGATACGCAGTATTTT. Residues: CASSPPTRGTDTQYF. The V gene is TRBV2, the J gene TRBJ2-3; tentative D call: TRBD2 (6 bases). This CDR3 contains 15 residues. The V gene's germline CDR1 is SNHLY and CDR2 FYNNEI. V dropped 6 bases and J dropped 1 base, with 14 bases sitting between them.